This T cell receptor (beta chain) stems from a study of shared clonotypes between healthy human individuals. Whole-study results and caveats: Memory subsets generally showed lower estimated richness than naive subsets. With a handful of donors compared, around 5.4% of naive CD4 clonotypes were shared. It was anticipated that sequencing depth would influence how many clonotypes donors shared.

Germline V CDR1 and CDR2: SGHRS, YFSETQ. The length of the CDR3 is 14 residues. V lost 4 bases to trimming and J lost 0 bases, with 8 bases between them. The protocol was immunoSEQ multiplex PCR, while the TCRdb copy is restricted to in-frame clones and leaves out a portion. The sample lists a few million clones; over 90% were seen once. Notes on this clone: Its specificity is not known.

The chain is built from TRBV5-1 and TRBJ1-5; D gene ambiguous. Sequencing was carried out using naive CD4+ T cells from PBMCs. Subset noted: CD45RA+ positively selected. This clonotype was obtained from a man between 18 and 29 years old in good health. Some clones in this sample may be carry-over from other donors' samples. CDR3 region: CASSADPSNQPQHF. The DNA of the CDR3 is TGCGCCAGCAGCGCGGATCCTAGCAATCAGCCCCAGCATTTT.